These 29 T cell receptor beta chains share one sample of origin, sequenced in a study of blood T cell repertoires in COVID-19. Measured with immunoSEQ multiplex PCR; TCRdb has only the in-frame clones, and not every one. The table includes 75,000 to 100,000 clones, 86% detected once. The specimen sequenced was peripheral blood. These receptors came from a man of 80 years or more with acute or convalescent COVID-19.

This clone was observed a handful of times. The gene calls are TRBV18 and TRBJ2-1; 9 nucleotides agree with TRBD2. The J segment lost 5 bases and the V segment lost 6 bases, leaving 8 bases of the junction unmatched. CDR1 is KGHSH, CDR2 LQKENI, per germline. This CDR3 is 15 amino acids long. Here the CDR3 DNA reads TGTGCCAGCTCCCCCGGGACTAGCCCAAACAATGAGCAGTTCTTC. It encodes CASSPGTSPNNEQFF. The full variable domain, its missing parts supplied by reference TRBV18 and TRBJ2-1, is NAGVMQNPRHLVRRRGQEARLRCSPMKGHSHVYWYRQLPEEGLKFMVYLQKENIIDESGMPKERFSAEFPKEGPSILRIQQVVRGDSAAYFCASSPGTSPNNEQFFGPGTRLTVL.

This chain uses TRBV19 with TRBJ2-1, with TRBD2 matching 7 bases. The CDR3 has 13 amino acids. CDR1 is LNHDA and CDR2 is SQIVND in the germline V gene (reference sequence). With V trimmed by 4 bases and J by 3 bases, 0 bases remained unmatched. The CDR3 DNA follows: TGTGCCAGTAGTAGCGGGGGCTACAATGAGCAGTTCTTC. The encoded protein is CASSSGGYNEQFF.

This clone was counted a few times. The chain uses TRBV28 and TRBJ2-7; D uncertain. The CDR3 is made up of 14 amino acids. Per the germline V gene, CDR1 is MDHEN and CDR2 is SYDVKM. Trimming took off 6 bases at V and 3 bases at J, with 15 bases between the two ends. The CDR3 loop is CASRTPGSYYEQYF. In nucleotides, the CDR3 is TGTGCCAGCAGAACTCCCGGTTCCTACTACGAGCAGTACTTC.

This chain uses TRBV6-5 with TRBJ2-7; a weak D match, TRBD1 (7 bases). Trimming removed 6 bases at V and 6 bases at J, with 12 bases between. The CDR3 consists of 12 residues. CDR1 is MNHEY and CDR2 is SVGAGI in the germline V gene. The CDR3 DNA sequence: TGTGCCAGCAGACGACAGGGAGGCGAGCAGTACTTC. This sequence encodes CASRRQGGEQYF.

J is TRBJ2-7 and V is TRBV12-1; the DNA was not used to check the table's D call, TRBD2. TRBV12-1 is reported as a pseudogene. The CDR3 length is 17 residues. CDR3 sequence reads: CASSFFETSAKSYEQYF. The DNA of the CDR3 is TGTGCCAGCAGCTTTTTCGAGACTAGCGCGAAGTCCTACGAGCAGTACTTC.

The CDR3 DNA reads as TGTGCCAGTAGTATAGGGACTAGCGGGAGTCGCTTCGAGCAGTACTTC. This sequence encodes CASSIGTSGSRFEQYF. The J gene is TRBJ2-7, the V gene TRBV19; the match to TRBD2 covers 13 bases. The CDR3 spans 16 residues. V was pared by 1 base and J by 6 bases, with 6 bases of the junction left unmatched. The V gene's germline CDR1 is LNHDA and CDR2 SQIVND (reference sequence).

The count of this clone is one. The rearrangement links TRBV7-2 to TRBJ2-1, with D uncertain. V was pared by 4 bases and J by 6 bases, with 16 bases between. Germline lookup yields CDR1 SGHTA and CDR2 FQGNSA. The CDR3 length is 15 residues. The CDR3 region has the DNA TGTGCCAGCAGCTACCTCATGGCGGCGGCCAATGAGCAGTTCTTC. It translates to CASSYLMAAANEQFF.

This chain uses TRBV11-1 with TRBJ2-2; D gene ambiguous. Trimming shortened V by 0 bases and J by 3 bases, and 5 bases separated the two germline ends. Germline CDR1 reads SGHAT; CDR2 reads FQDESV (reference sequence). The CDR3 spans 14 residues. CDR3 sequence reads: CASSLAPDTGELFF. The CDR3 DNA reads TGTGCCAGCAGCTTAGCGCCAGACACCGGGGAGCTGTTTTTT.

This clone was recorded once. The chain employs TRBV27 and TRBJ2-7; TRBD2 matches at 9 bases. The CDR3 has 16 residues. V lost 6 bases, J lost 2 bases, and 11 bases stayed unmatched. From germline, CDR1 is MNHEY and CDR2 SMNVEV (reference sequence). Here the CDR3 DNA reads TGTGCCAGCAGCCTGACTAGCGGTGTTCTCCCCTACGAGCAGTACTTC. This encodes CASSLTSGVLPYEQYF.

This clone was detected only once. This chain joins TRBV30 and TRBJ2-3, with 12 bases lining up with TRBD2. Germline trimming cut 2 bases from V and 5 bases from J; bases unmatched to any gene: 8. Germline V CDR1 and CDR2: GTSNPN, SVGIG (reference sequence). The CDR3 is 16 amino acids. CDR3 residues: CAWSPGLAGRGDTQYF. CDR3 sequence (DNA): TGTGCCTGGAGTCCGGGACTAGCGGGCCGAGGAGATACGCAGTATTTT.

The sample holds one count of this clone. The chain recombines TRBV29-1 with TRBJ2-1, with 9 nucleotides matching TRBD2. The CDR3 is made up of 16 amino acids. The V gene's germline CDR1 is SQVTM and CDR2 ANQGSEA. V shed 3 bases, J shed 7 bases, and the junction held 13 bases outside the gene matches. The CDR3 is CSVEGVSGRSLNEQFF. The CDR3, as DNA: TGCAGCGTTGAGGGAGTTAGCGGGAGAAGTTTAAATGAGCAGTTCTTC.

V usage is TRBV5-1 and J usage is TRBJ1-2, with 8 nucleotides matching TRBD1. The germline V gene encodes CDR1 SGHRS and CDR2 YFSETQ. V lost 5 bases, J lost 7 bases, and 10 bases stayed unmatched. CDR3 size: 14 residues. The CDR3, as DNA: TGCGCCAGCAGGTCCCAGACAGGGGTTTTTGGCTACACCTTC. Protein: CASRSQTGVFGYTF.

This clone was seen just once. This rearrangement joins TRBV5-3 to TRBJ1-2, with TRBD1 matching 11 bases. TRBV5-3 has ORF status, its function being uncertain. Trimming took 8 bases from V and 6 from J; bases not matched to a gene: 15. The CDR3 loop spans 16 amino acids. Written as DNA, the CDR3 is TGTGCCAGCCCCGAAAGGGGGACAGGGGGGGCCGATGGCTACACCTTC. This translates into CASPERGTGGADGYTF.

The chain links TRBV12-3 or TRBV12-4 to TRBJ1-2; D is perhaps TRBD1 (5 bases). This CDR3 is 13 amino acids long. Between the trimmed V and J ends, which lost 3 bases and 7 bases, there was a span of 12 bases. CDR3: CASSFRRGGGYTF. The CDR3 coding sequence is TGTGCCAGCAGTTTCAGGAGGGGAGGTGGCTACACCTTC.

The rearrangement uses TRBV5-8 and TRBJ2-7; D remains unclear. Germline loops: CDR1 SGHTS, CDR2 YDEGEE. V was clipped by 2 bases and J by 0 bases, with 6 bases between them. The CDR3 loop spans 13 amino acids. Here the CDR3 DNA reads TGTGCCAGCAGCTTTAGTCACTCCTACGAGCAGTACTTC. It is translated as CASSFSHSYEQYF.

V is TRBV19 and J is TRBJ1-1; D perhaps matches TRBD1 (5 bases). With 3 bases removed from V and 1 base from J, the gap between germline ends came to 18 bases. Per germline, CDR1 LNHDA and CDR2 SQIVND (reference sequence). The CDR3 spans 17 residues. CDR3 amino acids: CASSIPYDAGGNTEAFF. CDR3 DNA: TGTGCCAGTAGTATCCCTTACGACGCCGGGGGGAACACTGAAGCTTTCTTT.

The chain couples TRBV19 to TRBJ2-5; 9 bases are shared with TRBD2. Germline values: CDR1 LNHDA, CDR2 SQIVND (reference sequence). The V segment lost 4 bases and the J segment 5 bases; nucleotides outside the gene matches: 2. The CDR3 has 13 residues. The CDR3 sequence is CASSSGRGETQYF. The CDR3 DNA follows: TGTGCCAGTAGTAGCGGGAGGGGTGAGACCCAGTACTTC.

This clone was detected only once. For the CDR3, the DNA is TGTGCCAGCAGTCCCGCTAGGGACAGGGACTCCTACGAGCAGTACTTC. Its translation is CASSPARDRDSYEQYF. The rearrangement links TRBV25-1 to TRBJ2-7, with 9 nucleotides matching TRBD1. CDR1 and CDR2 from the germline V gene are MGHDK and SYGVNS. The CDR3 length is 16 residues. Germline trimming cut 5 bases from V and 0 bases from J; bases unmatched to any gene: 8.

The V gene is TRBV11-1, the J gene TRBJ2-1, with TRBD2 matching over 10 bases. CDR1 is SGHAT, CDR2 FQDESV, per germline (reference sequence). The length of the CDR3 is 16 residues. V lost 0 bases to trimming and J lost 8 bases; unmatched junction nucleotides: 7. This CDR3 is CASSLANLAGVDEQFF. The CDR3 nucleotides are TGTGCCAGCAGCTTAGCGAACCTAGCGGGAGTGGATGAGCAGTTCTTC.

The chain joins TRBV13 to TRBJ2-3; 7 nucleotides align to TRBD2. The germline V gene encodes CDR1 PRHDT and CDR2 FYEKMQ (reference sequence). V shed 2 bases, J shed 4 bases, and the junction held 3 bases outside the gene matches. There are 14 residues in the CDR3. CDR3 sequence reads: CASSLTSVPDTQYF. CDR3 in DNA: TGTGCCAGCAGCTTAACTAGCGTCCCAGATACGCAGTATTTT.

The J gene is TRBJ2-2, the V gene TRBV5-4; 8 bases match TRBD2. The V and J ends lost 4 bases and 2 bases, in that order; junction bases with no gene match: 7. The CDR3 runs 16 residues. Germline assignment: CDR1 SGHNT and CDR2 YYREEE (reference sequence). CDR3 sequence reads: CASSPSGSINTGELFF. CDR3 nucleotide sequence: TGTGCCAGCAGCCCGAGCGGGAGTATAAACACCGGGGAGCTGTTTTTT.

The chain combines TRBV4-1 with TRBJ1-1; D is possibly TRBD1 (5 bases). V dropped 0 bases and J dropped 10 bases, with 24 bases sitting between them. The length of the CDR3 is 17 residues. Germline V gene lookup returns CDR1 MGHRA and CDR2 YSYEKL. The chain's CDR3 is CASSQDLSTGGRPAAFF. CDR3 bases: TGCGCCAGCAGCCAAGACCTCTCTACCGGGGGACGGCCAGCAGCTTTCTTT.

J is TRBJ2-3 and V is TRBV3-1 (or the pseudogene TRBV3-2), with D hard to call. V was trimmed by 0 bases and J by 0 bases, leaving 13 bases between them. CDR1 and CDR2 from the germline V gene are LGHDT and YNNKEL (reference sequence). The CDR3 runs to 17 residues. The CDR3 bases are TGTGCCAGCAGCCAAGATAATGGGTGGGCTAGCACAGATACGCAGTATTTT. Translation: CASSQDNGWASTDTQYF.

DNA of the CDR3: TGTGCCAGCAGCCCCCTTGGAGGCAGCCAAGAGACCCAGTACTTC. This encodes CASSPLGGSQETQYF. This chain links TRBV25-1 with TRBJ2-5; D is perhaps TRBD2 (5 bases). V gave up 6 bases and J gave up 1 base, with 15 bases separating them. This CDR3 has 15 residues. Germline V gene data show CDR1 as MGHDK and CDR2 as SYGVNS.

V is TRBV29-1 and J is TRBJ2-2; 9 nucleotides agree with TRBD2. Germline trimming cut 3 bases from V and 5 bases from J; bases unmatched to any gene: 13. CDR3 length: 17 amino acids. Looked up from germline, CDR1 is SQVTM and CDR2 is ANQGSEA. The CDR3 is CSVEDAGGPGGTGELFF. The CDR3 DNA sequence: TGCAGCGTTGAGGACGCGGGAGGGCCAGGAGGGACCGGGGAGCTGTTTTTT.

The CDR3 DNA is TGTGCCAGCAGCGTATACGGGAGCCCCGGAGATACGCAGTATTTT. It is translated as CASSVYGSPGDTQYF. V is TRBV9 and J is TRBJ2-3; TRBD2 might be the D (6 bases). Germline CDR1 is SGDLS and CDR2 is YYNGEE. There are 15 residues in the CDR3. Trimming shortened V by 1 base and J by 5 bases, and 14 bases separated the two germline ends.

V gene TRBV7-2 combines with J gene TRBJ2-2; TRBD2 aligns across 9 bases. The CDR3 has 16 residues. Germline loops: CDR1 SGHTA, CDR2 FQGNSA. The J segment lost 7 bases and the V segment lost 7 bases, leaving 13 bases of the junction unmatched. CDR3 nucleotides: TGTGCCAGCAACACCGGTGGGCTAGCGGGAATCGGGGAGCTGTTTTTT. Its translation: CASNTGGLAGIGELFF.

In DNA form, the CDR3 reads TGTGCCAGCACCGGGACTAGCGGGGTTTACGAGCAGTACTTC. Residues: CASTGTSGVYEQYF. The V call is TRBV6-5, the J call TRBJ2-7; TRBD2 matches 13 bases. Germline V CDR1 and CDR2: MNHEY, SVGAGI. J gave up 4 bases and V 7 bases, and 4 bases lay outside the gene matches. This CDR3 is built from 14 residues.

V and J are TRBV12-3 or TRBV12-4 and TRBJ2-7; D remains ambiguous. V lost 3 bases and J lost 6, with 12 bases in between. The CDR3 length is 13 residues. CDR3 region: CASSLGSLGEQYF. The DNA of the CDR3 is TGTGCCAGCAGTTTGGGCTCGCTGGGCGAGCAGTACTTC.